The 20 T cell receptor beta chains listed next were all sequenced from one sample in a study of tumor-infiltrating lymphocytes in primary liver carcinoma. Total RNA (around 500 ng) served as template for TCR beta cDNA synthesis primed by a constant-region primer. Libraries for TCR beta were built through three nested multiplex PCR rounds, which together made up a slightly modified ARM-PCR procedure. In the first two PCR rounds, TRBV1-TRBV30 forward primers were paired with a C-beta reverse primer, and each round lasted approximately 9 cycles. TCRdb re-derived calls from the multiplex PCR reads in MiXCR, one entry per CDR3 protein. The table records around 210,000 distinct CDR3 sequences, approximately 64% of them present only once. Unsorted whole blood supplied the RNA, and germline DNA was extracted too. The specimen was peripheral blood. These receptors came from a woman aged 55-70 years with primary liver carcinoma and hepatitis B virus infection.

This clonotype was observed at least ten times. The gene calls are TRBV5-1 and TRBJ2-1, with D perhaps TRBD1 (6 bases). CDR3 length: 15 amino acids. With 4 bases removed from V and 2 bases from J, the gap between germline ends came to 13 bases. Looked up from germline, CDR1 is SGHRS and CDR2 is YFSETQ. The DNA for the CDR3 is TGCGCCAGCAGCATCACTGACAGGCCCTACAATGAGCAGTTCTTC. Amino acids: CASSITDRPYNEQFF.

CDR3 amino acids: CSTKDGGPSSNQPQHF. CDR3 bases: TGCAGCACCAAAGATGGGGGACCCTCTAGCAATCAGCCCCAGCATTTT. This chain links TRBV29-1 with TRBJ1-5, with D perhaps matching TRBD1 (5 bases). The ends were cut back, 8 bases at V and 0 bases at J, with 20 bases in the middle. The germline V gene encodes CDR1 SQVTM and CDR2 ANQGSEA. The CDR3 runs 16 residues.

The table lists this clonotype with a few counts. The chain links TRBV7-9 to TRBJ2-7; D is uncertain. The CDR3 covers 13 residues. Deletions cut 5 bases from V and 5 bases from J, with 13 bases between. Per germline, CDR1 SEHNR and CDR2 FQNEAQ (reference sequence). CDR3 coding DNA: TGTGCCAGCAGCCTAGAGCCGGGCCACGAGCAGTACTTC. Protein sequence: CASSLEPGHEQYF.

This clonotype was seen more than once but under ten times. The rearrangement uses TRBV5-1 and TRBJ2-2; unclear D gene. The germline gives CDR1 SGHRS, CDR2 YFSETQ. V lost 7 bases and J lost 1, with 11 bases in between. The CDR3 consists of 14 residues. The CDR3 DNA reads TGCGCCAGCTGCGCTGGGGAGAACACCGGGGAGCTGTTTTTT. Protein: CASCAGENTGELFF.

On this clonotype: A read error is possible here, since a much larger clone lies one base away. In nucleotides, the CDR3 is TGTGCCTACACTAGCGGGAGTTTGTGGAATAAGCAGTTCTTC. This gives the protein CAYTSGSLWNKQFF. The chain carries TRBV30 and TRBJ2-1, with 11 bases matching TRBD2. Germline lookup yields CDR1 GTSNPN and CDR2 SVGIG (reference sequence). The CDR3 runs to 14 residues. V dropped 7 bases and J dropped 11; count of bases not matched to a gene: 13.

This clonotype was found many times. This chain's CDR3 is CSAGGGTDTQYF. CDR3 coding DNA: TGCAGCGCCGGGGGGGGCACAGATACGCAGTATTTT. The V and J genes are TRBV29-1 and TRBJ2-3; TRBD2 aligns across 8 bases. Germline V gene sequence: CDR1 SQVTM, CDR2 ANQGSEA. The CDR3 has 12 amino acids. V lost 7 bases, J lost 1 base, and 1 base stayed unmatched.

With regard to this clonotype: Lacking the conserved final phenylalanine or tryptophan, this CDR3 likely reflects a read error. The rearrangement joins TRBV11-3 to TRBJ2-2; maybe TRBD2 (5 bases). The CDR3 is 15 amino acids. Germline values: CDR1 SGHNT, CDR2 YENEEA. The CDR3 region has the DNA TGTGCCACCAGCTTAGGAACTAGAAGAACCGTGGAGCTGTTTCTT. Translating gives CATSLGTRRTVELFL.

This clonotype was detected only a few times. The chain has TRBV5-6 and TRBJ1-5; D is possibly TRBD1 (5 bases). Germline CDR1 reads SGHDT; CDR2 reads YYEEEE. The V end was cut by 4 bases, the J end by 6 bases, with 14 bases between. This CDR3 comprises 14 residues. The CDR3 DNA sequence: TGTGCCAGCAGCCCGGGACGGGCCCGTCAGCCCCAGCATTTT. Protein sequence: CASSPGRARQPQHF.

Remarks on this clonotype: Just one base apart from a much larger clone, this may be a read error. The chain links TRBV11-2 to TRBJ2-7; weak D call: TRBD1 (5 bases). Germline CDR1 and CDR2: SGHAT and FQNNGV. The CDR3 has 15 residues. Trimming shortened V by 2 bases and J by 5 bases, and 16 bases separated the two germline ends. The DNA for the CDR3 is TGTGCCAGCAGCTTACGATGGATAGGGGAAAACGAGCAGTACTTC. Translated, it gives CASSLRWIGENEQYF.

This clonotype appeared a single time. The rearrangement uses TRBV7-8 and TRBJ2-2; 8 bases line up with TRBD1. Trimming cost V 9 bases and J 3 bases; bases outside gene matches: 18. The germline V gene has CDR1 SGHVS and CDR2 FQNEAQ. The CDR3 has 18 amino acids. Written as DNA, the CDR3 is TGTGCCAGTAGCGCCCGGACAGGGCTGGGGGCGGACACCGGGGAGCTGTTTTTT. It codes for CASSARTGLGADTGELFF. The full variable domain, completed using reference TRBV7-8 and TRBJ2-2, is GAGVSQSPRYKVAKRGQDVALRCDPISGHVSLFWYQQALGQGPEFLTYFQNEAQLDKSGLPSDRFFAERPEGSVSTLKIQRTQQEDSAVYLCASSARTGLGADTGELFFGEGSRLTVL.

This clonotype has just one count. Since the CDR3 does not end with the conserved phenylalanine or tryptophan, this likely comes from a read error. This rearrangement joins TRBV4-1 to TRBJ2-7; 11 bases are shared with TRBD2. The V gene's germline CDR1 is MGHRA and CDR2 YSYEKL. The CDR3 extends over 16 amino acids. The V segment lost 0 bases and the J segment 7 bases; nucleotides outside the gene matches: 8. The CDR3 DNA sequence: TGCGCCAGCAGCCAAGAGAAGGGACTAGCGGCAAAAGAGCAGTACCTC. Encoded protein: CASSQEKGLAAKEQYL.

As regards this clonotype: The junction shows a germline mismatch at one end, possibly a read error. The CDR3 sequence: CVSSLGLAGALTADTQYF. The CDR3 DNA reads TGTGTCAGCAGCTTAGGACTAGCGGGAGCTCTAACCGCAGATACGCAGTATTTT. The chain uses TRBV11-3 and TRBJ2-3; 13 positions agree with TRBD2. The germline V gene has CDR1 SGHNT and CDR2 YENEEA. The CDR3 runs 18 residues.

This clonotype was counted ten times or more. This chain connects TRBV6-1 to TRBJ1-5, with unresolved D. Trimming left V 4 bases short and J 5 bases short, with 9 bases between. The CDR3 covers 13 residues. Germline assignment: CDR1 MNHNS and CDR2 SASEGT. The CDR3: CASSVWGDQPQHF. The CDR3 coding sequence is TGTGCCAGCAGTGTCTGGGGAGATCAGCCCCAGCATTTT.

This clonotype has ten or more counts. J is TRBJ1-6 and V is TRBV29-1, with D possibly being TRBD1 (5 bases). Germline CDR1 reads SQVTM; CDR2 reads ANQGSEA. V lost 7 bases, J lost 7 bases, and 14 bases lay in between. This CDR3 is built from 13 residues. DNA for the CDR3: TGCAGCGCCGGACATGGTGGGAATTCACCCCTCCACTTT. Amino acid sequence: CSAGHGGNSPLHF.

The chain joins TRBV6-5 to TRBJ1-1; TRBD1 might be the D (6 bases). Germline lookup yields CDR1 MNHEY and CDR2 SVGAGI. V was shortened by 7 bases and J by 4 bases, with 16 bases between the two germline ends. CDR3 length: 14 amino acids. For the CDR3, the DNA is TGTGCCAGCATTGCGAACAGGGTGGCCACTGAAGCTTTCTTT. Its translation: CASIANRVATEAFF.

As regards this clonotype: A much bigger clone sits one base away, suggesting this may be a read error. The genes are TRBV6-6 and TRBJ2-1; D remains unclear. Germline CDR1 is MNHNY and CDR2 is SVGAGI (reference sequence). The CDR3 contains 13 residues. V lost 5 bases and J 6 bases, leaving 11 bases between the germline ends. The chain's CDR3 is CASSHRPVNEQFF. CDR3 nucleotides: TGTGCCAGCAGTCACCGGCCTGTCAATGAGCAGTTCTTC.

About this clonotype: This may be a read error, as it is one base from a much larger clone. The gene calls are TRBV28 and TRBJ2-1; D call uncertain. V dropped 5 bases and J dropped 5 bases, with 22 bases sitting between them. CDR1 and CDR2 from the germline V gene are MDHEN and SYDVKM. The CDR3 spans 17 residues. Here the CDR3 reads CASSPYTVGRKNNEQFF. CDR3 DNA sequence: TGTGCCAGCAGTCCGTATACAGTGGGCCGCAAGAACAATGAGCAGTTCTTC.

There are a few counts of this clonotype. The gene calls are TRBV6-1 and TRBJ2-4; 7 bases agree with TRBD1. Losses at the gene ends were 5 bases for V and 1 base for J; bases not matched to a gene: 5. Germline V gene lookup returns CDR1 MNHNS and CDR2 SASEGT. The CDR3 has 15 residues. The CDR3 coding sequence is TGTGCCAGCAGTACCCCACAGGGGGCCAAAAACATTCAGTACTTC. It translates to CASSTPQGAKNIQYF.

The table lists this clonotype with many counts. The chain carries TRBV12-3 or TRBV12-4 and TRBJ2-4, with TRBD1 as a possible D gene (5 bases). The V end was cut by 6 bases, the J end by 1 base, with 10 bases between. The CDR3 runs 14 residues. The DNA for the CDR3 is TGTGCCAGCAGCTTGTACAGGGCCAAAAACATTCAGTACTTC. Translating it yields CASSLYRAKNIQYF.

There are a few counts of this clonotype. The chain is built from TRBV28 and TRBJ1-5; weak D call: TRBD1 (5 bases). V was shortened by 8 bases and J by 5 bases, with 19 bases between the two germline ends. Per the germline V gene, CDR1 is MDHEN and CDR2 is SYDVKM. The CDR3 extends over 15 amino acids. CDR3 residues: CASLGAGGSYQPQHF. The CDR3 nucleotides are TGTGCCAGCTTAGGGGCCGGCGGGTCGTATCAGCCCCAGCATTTT.